This TCR beta chain came from a study of blood T cell repertoires in COVID-19. Study-wide context: The samples span acute and convalescent COVID-19 from the United States, Italy and Spain.

Original processing notes: From reference gene primer amplification, estimates of nucleated cell counts were derived. Some clones are missing from TCRdb's copy, which holds only in-frame ones; the method was immunoSEQ multiplex PCR. V and J calls plus clone size are reproduced from that table; the DNA served to infer D and trimming. Of a few hundred thousand clones listed, roughly 85% are singletons. Source material: peripheral blood. The TCR comes from a man aged 55 to 70 who had recovered from COVID-19.

The CDR3 DNA follows: TGTGCCAGCAGTCGACAGGGGGCCTATGGCTACACCTTC. This gives the protein CASSRQGAYGYTF. The V call is TRBV6-5, the J call TRBJ1-2; 10 bases fit TRBD1. The CDR3 length is 13 residues. Looked up from germline, CDR1 is MNHEY and CDR2 is SVGAGI. Trimming took 5 bases from V and 4 from J; bases not matched to a gene: 1.